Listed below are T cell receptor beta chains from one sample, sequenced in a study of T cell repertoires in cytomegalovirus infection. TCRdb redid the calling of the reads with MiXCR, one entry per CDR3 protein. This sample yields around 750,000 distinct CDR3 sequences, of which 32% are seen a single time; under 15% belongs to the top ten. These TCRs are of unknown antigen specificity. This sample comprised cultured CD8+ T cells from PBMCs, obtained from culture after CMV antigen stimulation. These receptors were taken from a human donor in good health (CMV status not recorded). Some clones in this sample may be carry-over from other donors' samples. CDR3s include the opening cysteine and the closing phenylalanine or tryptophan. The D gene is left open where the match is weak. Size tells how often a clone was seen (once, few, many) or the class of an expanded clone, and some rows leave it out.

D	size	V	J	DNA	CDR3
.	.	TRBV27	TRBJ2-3	TGTGCCGCTCAGAACCAGGACACAGATACGCAGTATTTT	CAAQNQDTDTQYF
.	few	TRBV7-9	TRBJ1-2	TGTGCCAGCAGCTCCATAGACAGACGCTATGGCTACACCTTC	CASSSIDRRYGYTF
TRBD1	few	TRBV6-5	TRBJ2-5	TGTGCCAGCACCCACAGGGGTGGCCGAGAGACCCAGTACTTC	CASTHRGGRETQYF
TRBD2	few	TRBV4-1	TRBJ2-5	TGCGCCAGCAGCCAAGATGTAATACTAGCGGGGGGCCGAAGCTTTCAAGAGACCCAGTACTTC	CASSQDVILAGGRSFQETQYF
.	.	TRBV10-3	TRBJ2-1	TGTGCCATCAGTGAGCCGGCCCAGGGGCTCGGGGGGAATGAGCAGTTCTTC	CAISEPAQGLGGNEQFF
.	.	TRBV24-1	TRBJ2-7	TGTGCCACCAGTGACCCCCGGGCTCCTGAGGAGCAGTACTTC	CATSDPRAPEEQYF
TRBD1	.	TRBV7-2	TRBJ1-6	TGTGCCAGCAGGGGACAGGGTGCCTATAATTCACCCCTCCACTTT	CASRGQGAYNSPLHF
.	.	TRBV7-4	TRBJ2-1	TGTGCCAGCAGCTTTAGGGGGAGGTCGAGCTCCTACAATGAGCAGTTCTTC	CASSFRGRSSSYNEQFF
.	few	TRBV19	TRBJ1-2	TGTGCCAGTAGTGCCACGACTGAGATCTATGGCTACACCTTC	CASSATTEIYGYTF
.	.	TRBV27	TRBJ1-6	TGTGCCAGCAGTTTATCGGGACGGACGATCAGCTCCTATAATTCACCCCTCCACTTT	CASSLSGRTISSYNSPLHF
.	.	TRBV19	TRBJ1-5	TGTGCCACCAACCCTCAACAGGGAACGGGGCAGCCCCAGCATTTT	CATNPQQGTGQPQHF
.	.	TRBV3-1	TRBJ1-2	TGTGCCAGCAGCCAAGGCCGAGTCTATGGCTACACCTTC	CASSQGRVYGYTF
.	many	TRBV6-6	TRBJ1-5	TGTGCCAGCAGTTTACTGGTTGATTGGGGGGGCAATCAGCCCCAGCATTTT	CASSLLVDWGGNQPQHF
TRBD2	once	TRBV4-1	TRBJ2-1	TGCGCCAGCAGCCAGTCTAGCGGCGTACCGCAGTTCTTC	CASSQSSGVPQFF
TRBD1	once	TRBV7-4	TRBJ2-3	TGTGCCAGCAGCTTAGATCCGAGGGGGCTGACAGATACGCAGTATTTT	CASSLDPRGLTDTQYF